Following are 28 T cell receptor beta chains from one sample sequenced in a study of blood T cell repertoires in COVID-19. The method was immunoSEQ multiplex PCR; TCRdb's version includes in-frame clones alone and lacks a portion of them. The sample records over 95,000 clones, about four fifths being singletons. The specimen sequenced was peripheral blood. The receptors stem from a woman aged 80 or older with active or convalescent COVID-19.

V and J are TRBV5-5 and TRBJ1-4, with D unresolved. V was clipped by 0 bases and J by 4 bases, with 10 bases between them. CDR3 size: 15 residues. Germline lookup yields CDR1 SGHKS and CDR2 YYEKEE (reference sequence). The DNA of the CDR3 is TGTGCCAGCAGCTTGGCGCGGGTCCTTAATGAAAAACTGTTTTTT. Its protein product is CASSLARVLNEKLFF.

The V and J genes are TRBV18 and TRBJ2-7, with D uncertain. Between the trimmed V and J ends, which lost 2 bases and 6 bases, there was a span of 11 bases. The V gene's germline CDR1 is KGHSH and CDR2 LQKENI. This CDR3 has 13 amino acids. The CDR3 reads CASSPGTATEQYF. The CDR3 DNA reads TGTGCCAGCTCACCAGGCACAGCCACCGAGCAGTACTTC. The full variable domain, completed using reference TRBV18 and TRBJ2-7, is NAGVMQNPRHLVRRRGQEARLRCSPMKGHSHVYWYRQLPEEGLKFMVYLQKENIIDESGMPKERFSAEFPKEGPSILRIQQVVRGDSAAYFCASSPGTATEQYFGPGTRLTVT.

This clone was counted at least ten times. This sequence joins TRBV19 and TRBJ1-1; TRBD1 is a possible D gene (6 bases). The germline V and J ends were trimmed by 5 bases and 5 bases, with 12 bases remaining between them. Germline assignment: CDR1 LNHDA and CDR2 SQIVND (reference sequence). This CDR3 is 13 amino acids long. The CDR3 region is CASSYTGRTEAFF. CDR3 bases: TGTGCCAGTAGTTATACAGGGCGTACTGAAGCTTTCTTT. The full variable domain, completed using reference TRBV19 and TRBJ1-1, is DGGITQSPKYLFRKEGQNVTLSCEQNLNHDAMYWYRQDPGQGLRLIYYSQIVNDFQKGDIAEGYSVSREKKESFPLTVTSAQKNPTAFYLCASSYTGRTEAFFGQGTRLTVV.

CDR3 in amino acids: CASSSAGRRVVYEQYF. The CDR3 DNA reads TGTGCCAGCAGCTCGGCCGGGAGAAGGGTTGTCTACGAGCAGTACTTC. The V gene is TRBV5-4, the J gene TRBJ2-7; TRBD2 is a possible D gene (6 bases). CDR3 length equals 16 residues. The germline CDR1 and CDR2 sequences are SGHNT and YYREEE (reference sequence). The ends were cut back, 3 bases at V and 3 bases at J, with 19 bases in the middle.

J is TRBJ1-1 and V is TRBV5-4; TRBD1 matches at 9 bases. The germline V gene encodes CDR1 SGHNT and CDR2 YYREEE (reference sequence). The CDR3 totals 13 residues. V was clipped by 4 bases and J by 11 bases; unmatched bases: 9. CDR3: CASSIGTGRKAFF. The CDR3 DNA sequence: TGTGCCAGCAGCATAGGGACAGGGCGTAAGGCTTTCTTT.

The chain joins TRBV9 to TRBJ2-1, with TRBD2 matching 7 bases. CDR1 SGDLS and CDR2 YYNGEE come from the germline V gene. The CDR3 spans 16 residues. After removal of 3 bases from V and 9 bases from J, the junction contained 15 bases not matched to a gene. This chain's CDR3 is CASSDALEGGRSEQFF. The CDR3 nucleotides are TGTGCCAGCAGCGACGCCCTAGAGGGAGGGCGTAGTGAGCAGTTCTTC. The whole variable domain, filled in from reference TRBV9 and TRBJ2-1, reads DSGVTQTPKHLITATGQRVTLRCSPRSGDLSVYWYQQSLDQGLQFLIQYYNGEERAKGNILERFSAQQFPDLHSELNLSSLELGDSALYFCASSDALEGGRSEQFFGPGTRLTVL.

The chain carries TRBV19 and TRBJ2-3; D gene unclear. From germline, CDR1 is LNHDA and CDR2 SQIVND (reference sequence). This CDR3 has 12 residues. V shed 5 bases and J shed 6 bases, with 9 bases lying between them. Written as DNA, the CDR3 is TGTGCCAGTAGTTTTAGCCGTGATACGCAGTATTTT. Translated: CASSFSRDTQYF. Full variable domain (rest looked up from reference TRBV19 and TRBJ2-3): DGGITQSPKYLFRKEGQNVTLSCEQNLNHDAMYWYRQDPGQGLRLIYYSQIVNDFQKGDIAEGYSVSREKKESFPLTVTSAQKNPTAFYLCASSFSRDTQYFGPGTRLTVL.

The V and J genes are TRBV6-5 and TRBJ2-7, with 12 bases that match TRBD2. The CDR3 spans 13 residues. After removal of 8 bases from V and 2 bases from J, the junction contained 1 base not matched to a gene. Germline CDR1 reads MNHEY; CDR2 reads SVGAGI. DNA of the CDR3: TGTGCCAGCGGACTAGCGGGGACCTACGAGCAGTACTTC. Its translation: CASGLAGTYEQYF.

The chain recombines TRBV6-5 with TRBJ2-6; no clear D. This CDR3 contains 14 residues. Deletions cut 6 bases from V and 0 bases from J, with 6 bases between. Germline V gene lookup returns CDR1 MNHEY and CDR2 SVGAGI. The CDR3 spells CASSAHSGANVLTF. For the CDR3, the DNA is TGTGCCAGCAGCGCACACTCTGGGGCCAACGTCCTGACTTTC.

A single count supports this clone. The CDR3 region is CASSNPGQQETQYF. The CDR3 coding sequence is TGTGCCAGCAGTAATCCGGGACAGCAAGAGACCCAGTACTTC. The chain recombines TRBV28 with TRBJ2-5, with TRBD1 matching over 7 bases. This CDR3 comprises 14 residues. V shed 5 bases, J shed 2 bases, and the junction held 5 bases outside the gene matches. Germline V CDR1 and CDR2: MDHEN, SYDVKM.

The gene calls are TRBV4-2 and TRBJ1-1, with a tentative D call TRBD1 (6 bases). CDR3 length: 16 residues. V lost 1 base to trimming and J lost 3 bases, with 15 bases between them. Germline V gives CDR1 LGHNA, CDR2 YNFKEQ. The CDR3 DNA reads TGTGCCAGCAGCCAAGGGATCAGGGGTTCCGACACTGAAGCTTTCTTT. Amino acids: CASSQGIRGSDTEAFF.

This clone is a singleton in its sample. This sequence joins TRBV6-5 and TRBJ2-5; 7 bases line up with TRBD1. Trimming took 6 bases from V and 6 from J; bases not matched to a gene: 10. Germline V gene sequence: CDR1 MNHEY, CDR2 SVGAGI. CDR3 size: 14 residues. The CDR3 region is CASSSDRVVQTQYF. The CDR3 region has the DNA TGTGCCAGCAGCTCCGACAGGGTAGTACAGACCCAGTACTTC.

This chain links TRBV30 with TRBJ2-3; a weak D match, TRBD1 (5 bases). V gave up 3 bases and J gave up 5 bases, with 12 bases separating them. The CDR3 covers 13 residues. The germline gives CDR1 GTSNPN, CDR2 SVGIG (reference sequence). DNA of the CDR3: TGTGCCTGGAGGTTGAAGGGGATAGATACGCAGTATTTT. Its translation is CAWRLKGIDTQYF.

The chain is built from TRBV12-3 or TRBV12-4 and TRBJ1-2; TRBD1 might be the D (6 bases). This CDR3 comprises 12 residues. Trimming removed 6 bases from V and 3 bases from J, with 8 bases in between. The CDR3 coding sequence is TGTGCCAGCAGCCCAGGGGACTATGGCTACACCTTC. The encoded protein is CASSPGDYGYTF.

This clone showed up just once. The chain recombines TRBV19 with TRBJ2-5; D perhaps matches TRBD2 (5 bases). The length of the CDR3 is 13 residues. CDR1 LNHDA and CDR2 SQIVND come from the germline V gene (reference sequence). Between the trimmed V and J ends, which lost 4 bases and 1 base, there was a span of 7 bases. The CDR3 sequence: CASSTGIQETQYF. DNA of the CDR3: TGTGCCAGTAGTACCGGGATCCAAGAGACCCAGTACTTC.

The chain employs TRBV9 and TRBJ1-4, with D possibly matching TRBD1 (6 bases). Germline CDR1 is SGDLS and CDR2 is YYNGEE. This CDR3 has 15 amino acids. V was shortened by 2 bases and J by 3 bases, with 11 bases between the two germline ends. The CDR3 sequence: CASSVSGQSNEKLFF. DNA for the CDR3: TGTGCCAGCAGCGTGTCAGGACAGTCTAATGAAAAACTGTTTTTT.

This clone appeared a few times. The V and J genes are TRBV19 and TRBJ2-3, with TRBD1 identical over 9 bases. V gave up 6 bases and J gave up 5 bases; unmatched junction bases: 9. Per the germline V gene, CDR1 is LNHDA and CDR2 is SQIVND (reference sequence). This CDR3 region has 15 residues. CDR3 in amino acids: CASRWTGTGRDTQYF. In nucleotides, the CDR3 is TGTGCCAGTAGATGGACCGGGACAGGGAGAGATACGCAGTATTTT.

The chain has TRBV27 and TRBJ2-1, with TRBD2 matching over 10 bases. Trimming took 5 bases from V and 3 from J; bases not matched to a gene: 7. The CDR3 extends over 16 amino acids. Germline V CDR1 and CDR2: MNHEY, SMNVEV (reference sequence). CDR3 protein: CASSRSSGRLYNEQFF. The CDR3 DNA reads as TGTGCCAGCAGTCGCTCTAGCGGGAGACTCTACAATGAGCAGTTCTTC.

CDR3 amino acids: CASSGTYPHEQYF. The CDR3, as DNA: TGTGCCAGCAGCGGGACTTACCCCCACGAGCAGTACTTC. The gene calls are TRBV6-5 and TRBJ2-7, with D possibly TRBD2 on 6 matching bases. Germline assignment: CDR1 MNHEY and CDR2 SVGAGI. This CDR3 contains 13 residues. Trimming left V 6 bases short and J 5 bases short, with 14 bases between.

This sequence joins TRBV9 and TRBJ2-1; 9 bases are shared with TRBD2. Germline trimming cut 4 bases from V and 2 bases from J; bases unmatched to any gene: 4. The CDR3 runs to 15 residues. Germline V gene lookup returns CDR1 SGDLS and CDR2 YYNGEE. The CDR3 coding sequence is TGTGCCAGCAGCCGCGGGAGGGCGACCTACAATGAGCAGTTCTTC. Translating gives CASSRGRATYNEQFF.

The CDR3 spells CASSEGGRVDEKLFF. The CDR3 nucleotides are TGTGCCAGCAGTGAAGGGGGCAGGGTGGATGAAAAACTGTTTTTT. The chain couples TRBV6-1 to TRBJ1-4; possibly TRBD1 for D (5 bases). There are 15 residues in the CDR3. Germline CDR1 MNHNS, CDR2 SASEGT. Between the trimmed V and J ends, which lost 1 base and 6 bases, there was a span of 12 bases.

The J gene is TRBJ2-3, the V gene TRBV4-1; D is unresolved. The germline V gene has CDR1 MGHRA and CDR2 YSYEKL. The CDR3 covers 14 residues. Trimming took 3 bases from V and 4 from J, leaving 11 bases between them. The CDR3 reads CASSQISSADTQYF. CDR3 nucleotide sequence: TGCGCCAGCAGCCAGATTAGCAGCGCAGATACGCAGTATTTT.

The chain joins TRBV7-2 to TRBJ2-1, with D tentatively TRBD1 (5 bases). Germline lookup yields CDR1 SGHTA and CDR2 FQGNSA. This CDR3 has 15 amino acids. Trimming cost V 5 bases and J 6 bases, with 17 bases left between them. The CDR3 loop is CASSPVHWGVNEQFF. In DNA, the CDR3 is TGTGCCAGCAGCCCAGTCCATTGGGGCGTCAATGAGCAGTTCTTC.

This chain connects TRBV18 to TRBJ2-3, with a weak D call TRBD2 (6 bases). The CDR3 extends over 16 amino acids. CDR1 is KGHSH and CDR2 is LQKENI in the germline V gene. V lost 2 bases and J 2 bases, leaving 14 bases between the germline ends. Here the CDR3 DNA reads TGTGCCAGCTCACCAGGGAGGCGGGCCTCCACAGATACGCAGTATTTT. Translation gives CASSPGRRASTDTQYF.

The chain links TRBV20-1 to TRBJ1-1; D possibly corresponds to TRBD1 (6 bases). In germline, CDR1 is DFQATT, CDR2 SNEGSKA (reference sequence). V was pared by 3 bases and J by 7 bases, with 9 bases between. There are 11 residues in the CDR3. DNA for the CDR3: TGCAGTGCTAGGGAACAGGGTGAAGCTTTCTTT. This codes for CSAREQGEAFF.

This chain uses TRBV6-1 with TRBJ2-3; 7 bases line up with TRBD1. This CDR3 contains 18 residues. V shed 1 base, J shed 8 bases, and the junction held 18 bases outside the gene matches. Germline V gives CDR1 MNHNS, CDR2 SASEGT. The CDR3 spells CASSEEPPGGYGVGTQYF. CDR3 coding DNA: TGTGCCAGCAGTGAAGAGCCGCCAGGGGGTTACGGCGTCGGTACGCAGTATTTT.

V and J are TRBV12-3 or TRBV12-4 and TRBJ1-5, with D uncertain. Trimming took off 4 bases at V and 5 bases at J, with 9 bases between the two ends. The CDR3 covers 13 residues. CDR3 sequence (DNA): TGTGCCAGCAGTTCTTTTATTGATCAGCCCCAGCATTTT. Protein: CASSSFIDQPQHF.

This clone has a handful of counts. J is TRBJ1-3 and V is TRBV7-2; a weak D match, TRBD1 (5 bases). CDR1 is SGHTA and CDR2 is FQGNSA in the germline V gene. V gave up 5 bases and J gave up 2 bases, with 13 bases separating them. The CDR3 has 15 residues. CDR3 in amino acids: CASSPEGGAGNTIYF. The CDR3 DNA reads TGTGCCAGCAGCCCTGAGGGAGGGGCTGGAAACACCATATATTTT.